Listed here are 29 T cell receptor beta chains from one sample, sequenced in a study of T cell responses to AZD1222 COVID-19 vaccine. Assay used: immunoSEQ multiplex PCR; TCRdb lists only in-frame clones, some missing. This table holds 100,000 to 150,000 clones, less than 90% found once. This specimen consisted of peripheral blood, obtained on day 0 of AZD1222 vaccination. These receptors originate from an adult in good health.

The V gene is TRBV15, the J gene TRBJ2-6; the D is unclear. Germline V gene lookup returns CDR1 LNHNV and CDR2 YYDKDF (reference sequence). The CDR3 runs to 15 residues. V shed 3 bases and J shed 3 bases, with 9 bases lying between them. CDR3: CATSSPGGGANVLTF. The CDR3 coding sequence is TGTGCCACCAGCAGTCCGGGTGGTGGGGCCAACGTCCTGACTTTC. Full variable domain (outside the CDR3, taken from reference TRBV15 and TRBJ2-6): DAMVIQNPRYQVTQFGKPVTLSCSQTLNHNVMYWYQQKSSQAPKLLFHYYDKDFNNEADTPDNFQSRRPNTSFCFLDIRSPGLGDTAMYLCATSSPGGGANVLTFGAGSRLTVL.

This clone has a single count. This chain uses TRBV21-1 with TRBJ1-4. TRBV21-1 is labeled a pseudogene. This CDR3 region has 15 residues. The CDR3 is CASSKGSSGGRKLFF. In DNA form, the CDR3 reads TGTGCCAGCAGCAAAGGTTCGAGCGGAGGTCGAAAACTGTTTTTT.

CDR3 nucleotides: TGTGCCAGCAGCTTAGCGCTGGGATCACAGGGGCTCGACACAGATACGCAGTATTTT. Protein: CASSLALGSQGLDTDTQYF. The rearrangement uses TRBV7-9 and TRBJ2-3; TRBD1 matches 7 bases. This CDR3 region has 19 residues. Germline V lookup: CDR1 SEHNR, CDR2 FQNEAQ (reference sequence). Trimming cost V 0 bases and J 2 bases; bases outside gene matches: 14.

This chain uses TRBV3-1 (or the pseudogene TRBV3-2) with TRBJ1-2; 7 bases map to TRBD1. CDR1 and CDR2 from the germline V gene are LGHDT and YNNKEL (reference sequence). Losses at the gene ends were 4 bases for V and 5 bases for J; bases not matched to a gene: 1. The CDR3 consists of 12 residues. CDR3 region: CASSPTGYGYTF. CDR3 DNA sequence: TGTGCCAGCAGCCCGACAGGGTATGGCTACACCTTC.

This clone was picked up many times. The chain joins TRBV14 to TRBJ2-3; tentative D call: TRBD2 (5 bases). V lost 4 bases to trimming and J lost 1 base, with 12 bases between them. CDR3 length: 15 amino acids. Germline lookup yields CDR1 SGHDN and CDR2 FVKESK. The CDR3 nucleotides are TGTGCCAGCAGCCCTCAAGGCGGGCGCACAGATACGCAGTATTTT. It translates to CASSPQGGRTDTQYF.

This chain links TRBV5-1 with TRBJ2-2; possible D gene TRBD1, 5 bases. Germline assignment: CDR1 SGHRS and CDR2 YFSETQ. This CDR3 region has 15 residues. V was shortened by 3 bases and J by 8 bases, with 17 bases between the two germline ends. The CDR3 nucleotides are TGCGCCAGCAGCTCAGGGCCGGAAGGGGCAGGGGAGCTGTTTTTT. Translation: CASSSGPEGAGELFF.

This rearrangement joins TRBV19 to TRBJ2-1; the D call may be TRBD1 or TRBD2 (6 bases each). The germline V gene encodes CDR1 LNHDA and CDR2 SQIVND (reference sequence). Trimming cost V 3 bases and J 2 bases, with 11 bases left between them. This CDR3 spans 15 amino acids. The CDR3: CASSIGGPAYNEQFF. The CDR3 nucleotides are TGTGCCAGTAGTATCGGGGGCCCTGCCTACAATGAGCAGTTCTTC.

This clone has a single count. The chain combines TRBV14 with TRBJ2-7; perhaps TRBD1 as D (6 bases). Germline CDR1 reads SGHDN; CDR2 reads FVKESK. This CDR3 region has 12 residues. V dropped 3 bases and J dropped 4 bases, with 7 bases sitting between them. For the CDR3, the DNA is TGTGCCAGCAGCCAGCAGGGGTACGAGCAGTACTTC. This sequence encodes CASSQQGYEQYF.

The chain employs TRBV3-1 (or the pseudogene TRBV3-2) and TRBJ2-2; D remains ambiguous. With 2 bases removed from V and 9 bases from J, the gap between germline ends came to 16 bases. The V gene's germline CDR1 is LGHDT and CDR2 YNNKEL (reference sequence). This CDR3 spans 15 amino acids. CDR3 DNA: TGTGCCAGCAGCCAAAAGACGCAGGTGTTGCGGGAGCTGTTTTTT. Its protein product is CASSQKTQVLRELFF.

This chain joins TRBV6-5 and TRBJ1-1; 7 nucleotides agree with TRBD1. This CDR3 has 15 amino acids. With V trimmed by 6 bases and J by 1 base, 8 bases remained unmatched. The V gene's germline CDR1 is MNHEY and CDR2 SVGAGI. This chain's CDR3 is CASSLGTDPNTEAFF. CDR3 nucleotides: TGTGCCAGCAGCCTCGGGACAGACCCGAACACTGAAGCTTTCTTT.

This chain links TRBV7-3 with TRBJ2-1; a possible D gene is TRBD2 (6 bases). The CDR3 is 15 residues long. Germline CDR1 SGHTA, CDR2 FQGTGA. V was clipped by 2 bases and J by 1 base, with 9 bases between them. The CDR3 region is CASSLYGSSYNEQFF. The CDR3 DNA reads TGTGCCAGCAGCTTATACGGGAGTTCCTACAATGAGCAGTTCTTC.

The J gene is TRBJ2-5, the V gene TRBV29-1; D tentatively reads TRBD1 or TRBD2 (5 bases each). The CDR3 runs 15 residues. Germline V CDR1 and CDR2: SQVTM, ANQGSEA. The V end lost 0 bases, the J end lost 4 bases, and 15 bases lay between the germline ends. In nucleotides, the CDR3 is TGCAGCGTTGAAGATTTTTTAGGGACCGGAGAGACCCAGTACTTC. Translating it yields CSVEDFLGTGETQYF. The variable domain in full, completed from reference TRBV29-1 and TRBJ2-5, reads SAVISQKPSRDICQRGTSLTIQCQVDSQVTMMFWYRQQPGQSLTLIATANQGSEATYESGFVIDKFPISRPNLTFSTLTVSNMSPEDSSIYLCSVEDFLGTGETQYFGPGTRLLVL.

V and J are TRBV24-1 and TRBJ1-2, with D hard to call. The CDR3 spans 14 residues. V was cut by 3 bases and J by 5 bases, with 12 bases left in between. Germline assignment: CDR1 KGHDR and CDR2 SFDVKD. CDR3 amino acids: CATSDAAVGYGYTF. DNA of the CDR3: TGTGCCACCAGTGATGCAGCGGTGGGATATGGCTACACCTTC.

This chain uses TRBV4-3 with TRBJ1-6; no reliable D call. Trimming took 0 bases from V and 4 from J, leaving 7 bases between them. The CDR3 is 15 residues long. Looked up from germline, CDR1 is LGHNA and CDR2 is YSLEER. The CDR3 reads CASSQEKGYNSPLHF. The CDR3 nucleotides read TGCGCCAGCAGCCAAGAGAAGGGATATAATTCACCCCTCCACTTT.

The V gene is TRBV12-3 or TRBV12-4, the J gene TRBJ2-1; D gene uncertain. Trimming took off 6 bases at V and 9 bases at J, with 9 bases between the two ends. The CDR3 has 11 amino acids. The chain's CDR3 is CASSRLGEQFF. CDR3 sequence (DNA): TGTGCCAGCAGCCGGCTGGGTGAGCAGTTCTTC.

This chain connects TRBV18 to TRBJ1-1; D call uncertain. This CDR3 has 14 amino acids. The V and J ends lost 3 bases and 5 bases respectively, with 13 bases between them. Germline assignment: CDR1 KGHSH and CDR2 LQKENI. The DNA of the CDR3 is TGTGCCAGCTCACCTGTCACGACGGATACTGAAGCTTTCTTT. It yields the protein CASSPVTTDTEAFF.

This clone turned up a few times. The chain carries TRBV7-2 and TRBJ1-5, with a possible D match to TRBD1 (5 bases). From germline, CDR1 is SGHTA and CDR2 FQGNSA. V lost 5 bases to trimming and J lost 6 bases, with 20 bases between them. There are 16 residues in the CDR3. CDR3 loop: CASSPRVSGLGQPQHF. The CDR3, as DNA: TGTGCCAGCAGCCCCCGTGTCTCAGGGCTCGGTCAGCCCCAGCATTTT.

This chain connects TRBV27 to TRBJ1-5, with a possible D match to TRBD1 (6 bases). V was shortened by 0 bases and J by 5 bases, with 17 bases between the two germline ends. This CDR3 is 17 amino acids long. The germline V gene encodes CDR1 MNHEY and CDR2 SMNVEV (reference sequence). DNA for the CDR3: TGTGCCAGCAGTTTATCCCTACCGGGGGCGAGCGATCAGCCCCAGCATTTT. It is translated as CASSLSLPGASDQPQHF.

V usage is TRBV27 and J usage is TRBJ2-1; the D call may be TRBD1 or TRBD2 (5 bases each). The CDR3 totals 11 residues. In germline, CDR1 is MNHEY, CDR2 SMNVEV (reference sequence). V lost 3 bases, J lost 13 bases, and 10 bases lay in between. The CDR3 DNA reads TGTGCCAGCAGTTTCGGGACGGGCCAGTTCTTC. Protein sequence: CASSFGTGQFF.

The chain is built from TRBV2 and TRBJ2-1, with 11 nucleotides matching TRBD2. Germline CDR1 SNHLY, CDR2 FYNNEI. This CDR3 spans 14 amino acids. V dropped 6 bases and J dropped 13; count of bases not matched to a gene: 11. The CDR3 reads CASSSTTSGVPQFF. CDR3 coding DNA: TGTGCCAGCAGCAGCACGACTAGCGGGGTACCCCAGTTCTTC.

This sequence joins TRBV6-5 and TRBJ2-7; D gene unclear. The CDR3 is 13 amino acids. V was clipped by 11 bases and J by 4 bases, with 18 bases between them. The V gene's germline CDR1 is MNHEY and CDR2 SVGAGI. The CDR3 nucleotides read TGTGCCTCCTCCGGGCTGCCGCCTTACGAGCAGTACTTC. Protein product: CASSGLPPYEQYF.

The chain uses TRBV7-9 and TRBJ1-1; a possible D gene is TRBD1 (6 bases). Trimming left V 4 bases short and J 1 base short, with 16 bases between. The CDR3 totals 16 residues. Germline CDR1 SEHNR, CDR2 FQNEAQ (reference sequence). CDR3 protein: CASSSWAQGGNTEAFF. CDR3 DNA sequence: TGTGCCAGCAGCTCCTGGGCCCAAGGGGGGAACACTGAAGCTTTCTTT. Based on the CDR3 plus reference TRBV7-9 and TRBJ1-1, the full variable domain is DTGVSQNPRHKITKRGQNVTFRCDPISEHNRLYWYRQTLGQGPEFLTYFQNEAQLEKSRLLSDRFSAERPKGSFSTLEIQRTEQGDSAMYLCASSSWAQGGNTEAFFGQGTRLTVV.

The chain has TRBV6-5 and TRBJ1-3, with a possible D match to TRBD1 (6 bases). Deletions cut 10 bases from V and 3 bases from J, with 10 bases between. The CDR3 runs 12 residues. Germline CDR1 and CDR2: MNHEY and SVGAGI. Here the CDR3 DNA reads TGTGCCACCAGGACAGATGGAAACACCATATATTTT. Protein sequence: CATRTDGNTIYF.

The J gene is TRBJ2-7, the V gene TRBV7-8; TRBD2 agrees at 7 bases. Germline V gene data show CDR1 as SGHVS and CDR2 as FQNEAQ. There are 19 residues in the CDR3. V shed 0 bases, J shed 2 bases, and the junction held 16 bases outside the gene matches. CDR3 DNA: TGTGCCAGCAGCTTAGCGGAGGGAGGGATCTCGATCCAGACCTACGAGCAGTACTTC. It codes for CASSLAEGGISIQTYEQYF.

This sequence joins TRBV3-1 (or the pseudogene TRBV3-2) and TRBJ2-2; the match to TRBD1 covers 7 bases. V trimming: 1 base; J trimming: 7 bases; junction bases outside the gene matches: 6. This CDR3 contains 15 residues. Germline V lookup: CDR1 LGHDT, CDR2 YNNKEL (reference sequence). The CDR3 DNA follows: TGTGCCAGCAGCCAAGGAGGGGGCGGTGGCGGGGAGCTGTTTTTT. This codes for CASSQGGGGGGELFF.

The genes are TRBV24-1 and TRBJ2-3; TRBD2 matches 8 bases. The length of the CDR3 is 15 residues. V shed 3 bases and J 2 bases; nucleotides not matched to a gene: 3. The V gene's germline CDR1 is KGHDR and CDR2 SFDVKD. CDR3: CATSDPGGATDTQYF. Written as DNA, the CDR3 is TGTGCCACCAGTGATCCCGGGGGGGCCACAGATACGCAGTATTTT.

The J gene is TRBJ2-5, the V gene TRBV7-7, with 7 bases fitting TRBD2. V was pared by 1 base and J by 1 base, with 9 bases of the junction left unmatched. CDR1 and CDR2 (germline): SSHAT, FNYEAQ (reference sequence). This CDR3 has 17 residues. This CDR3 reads CASSLGVSSGPQETQYF. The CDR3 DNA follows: TGTGCCAGCAGCTTAGGCGTCTCTAGCGGACCCCAAGAGACCCAGTACTTC.

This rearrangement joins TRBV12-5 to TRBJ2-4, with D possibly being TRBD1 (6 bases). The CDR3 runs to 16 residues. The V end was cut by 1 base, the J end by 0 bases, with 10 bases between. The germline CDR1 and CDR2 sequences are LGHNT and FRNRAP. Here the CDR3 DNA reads TGTGCTAGTGGTTTGGACAGGGAACTAGCCAAAAACATTCAGTACTTC. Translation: CASGLDRELAKNIQYF.

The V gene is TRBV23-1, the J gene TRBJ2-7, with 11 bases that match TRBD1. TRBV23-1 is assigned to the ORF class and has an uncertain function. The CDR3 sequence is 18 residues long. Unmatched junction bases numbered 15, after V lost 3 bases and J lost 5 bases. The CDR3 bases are TGCGCCAGCAGTCACTATACCACCTCCGGGACAGGGGGTCACGAGCAGTACTTC. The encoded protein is CASSHYTTSGTGGHEQYF.